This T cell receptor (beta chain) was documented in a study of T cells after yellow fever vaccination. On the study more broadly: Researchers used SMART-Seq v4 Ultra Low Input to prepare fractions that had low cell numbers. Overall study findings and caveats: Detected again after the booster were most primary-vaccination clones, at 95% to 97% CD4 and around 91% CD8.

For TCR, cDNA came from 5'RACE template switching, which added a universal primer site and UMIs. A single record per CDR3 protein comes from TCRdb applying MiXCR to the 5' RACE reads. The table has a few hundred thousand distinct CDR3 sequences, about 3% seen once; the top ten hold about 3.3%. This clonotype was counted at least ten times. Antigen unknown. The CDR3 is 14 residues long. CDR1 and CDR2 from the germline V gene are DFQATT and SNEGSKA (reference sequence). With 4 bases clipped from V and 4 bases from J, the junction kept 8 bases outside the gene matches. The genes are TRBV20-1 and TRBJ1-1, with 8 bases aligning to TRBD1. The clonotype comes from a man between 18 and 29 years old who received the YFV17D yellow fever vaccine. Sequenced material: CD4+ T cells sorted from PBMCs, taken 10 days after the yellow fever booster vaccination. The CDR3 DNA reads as TGCAGTGCTAAGCCCACAGACAGGGGCACTGAAGCTTTCTTT. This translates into CSAKPTDRGTEAFF.